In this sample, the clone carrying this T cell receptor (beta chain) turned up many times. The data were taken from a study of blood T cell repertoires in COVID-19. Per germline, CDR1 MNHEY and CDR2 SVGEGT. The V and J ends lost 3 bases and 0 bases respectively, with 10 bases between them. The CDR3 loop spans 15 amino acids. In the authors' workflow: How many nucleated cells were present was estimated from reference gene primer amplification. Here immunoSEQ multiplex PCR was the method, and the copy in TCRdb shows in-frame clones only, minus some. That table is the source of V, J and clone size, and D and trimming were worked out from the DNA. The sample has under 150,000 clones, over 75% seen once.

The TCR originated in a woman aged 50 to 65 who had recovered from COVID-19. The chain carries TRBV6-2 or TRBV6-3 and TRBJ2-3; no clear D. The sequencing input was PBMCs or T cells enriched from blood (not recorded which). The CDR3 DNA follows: TGTGCCAGCAGTTATGTACTAACGAGCACAGATACGCAGTATTTT. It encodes CASSYVLTSTDTQYF.